This T cell receptor beta chain was identified during a study of cytomegalovirus exposure and HLA in healthy donors. Overall study: The roughly 120 validation repertoires, a later analysis reported, used the same platform as the roughly 650 repertoires from the first cohort.

Measured with immunoSEQ multiplex PCR; TCRdb has only the in-frame clones, and not every one. The sample records approximately 180,000 clones, more than 70% being singletons. This clone has just one count. The target antigen is unknown. Distinct nucleotide sequences in the sample also encode this CDR3. The study, taken as a whole, reports: Across donors, most TCRs were seen rarely, yet some public ones were widespread.

Sequencing was performed on PBMCs. The receptor comes from a young woman in good health and CMV-seronegative.

DNA for the CDR3: TGTGCCAGCAGTTACTCGAGGGGGCAGGGCTATGGCTACACCTTC. The encoded protein is CASSYSRGQGYGYTF. The gene calls are TRBV6-5 and TRBJ1-2; TRBD1 matches 7 bases. Trimming took 0 bases from V and 4 from J; bases not matched to a gene: 5. Germline CDR1 is MNHEY and CDR2 is SVGAGI. The CDR3 totals 15 residues.